At least ten counts were recorded for the clone carrying this T cell receptor beta chain. No antigen is known for it. The trim removed 1 base at V and 5 bases at J, leaving 4 bases unmatched. In germline, CDR1 is SGHNT, CDR2 YENEEA. The CDR3 has 14 residues. This sample was taken from a study of T cells in Graves' hyperthyroidism and ophthalmopathy. TCR beta CDR3 regions were amplified from RNA transcripts. First-round RT-PCR targeting the TCR CDR3 was performed with the HTBI primer set. TCRdb reanalysed the multiplex PCR reads using MiXCR and keeps one entry per CDR3 protein. The table shows about 350,000 distinct CDR3 sequences, with 15% occurring only once. For ophthalmopathy patients, the Clinical Activity Score was at least 3 and the NOSPECS grade at least 4; duration was under 3 months. Reasons for excluding patients were uncontrolled infection, other autoimmune disease, pregnancy or lactation.

Study-wide results and limits: Blood shared most expanded thyroid clonotypes above 0.001.

The sequencing sample was made of blood. This chain joins TRBV11-3 and TRBJ2-5; 7 bases align to TRBD1. This sequence originates from a woman aged 55-69 years with Graves' ophthalmopathy. CDR3: CASSLVRGHETQYF. For the CDR3, the DNA is TGTGCCAGCAGCTTAGTAAGGGGGCACGAGACCCAGTACTTC.